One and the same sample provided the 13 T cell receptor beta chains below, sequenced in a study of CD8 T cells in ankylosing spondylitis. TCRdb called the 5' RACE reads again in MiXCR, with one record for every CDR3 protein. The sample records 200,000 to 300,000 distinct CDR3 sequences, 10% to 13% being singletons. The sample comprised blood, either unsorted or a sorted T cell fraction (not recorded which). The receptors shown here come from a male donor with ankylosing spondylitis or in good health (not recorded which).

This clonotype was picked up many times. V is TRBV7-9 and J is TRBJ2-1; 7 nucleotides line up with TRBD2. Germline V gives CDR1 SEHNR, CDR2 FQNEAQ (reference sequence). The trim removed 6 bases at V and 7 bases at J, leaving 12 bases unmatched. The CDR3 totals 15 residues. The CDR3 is CASRLDSTGGNEQFF. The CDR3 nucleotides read TGTGCCAGCAGACTGGACTCCACCGGGGGGAATGAGCAGTTCTTC.

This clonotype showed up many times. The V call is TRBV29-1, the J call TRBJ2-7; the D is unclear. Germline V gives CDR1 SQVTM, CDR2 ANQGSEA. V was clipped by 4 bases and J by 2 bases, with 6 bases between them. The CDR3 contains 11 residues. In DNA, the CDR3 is TGCAGCGTTGGGTTTACCTACGAGCAGTACTTC. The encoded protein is CSVGFTYEQYF.

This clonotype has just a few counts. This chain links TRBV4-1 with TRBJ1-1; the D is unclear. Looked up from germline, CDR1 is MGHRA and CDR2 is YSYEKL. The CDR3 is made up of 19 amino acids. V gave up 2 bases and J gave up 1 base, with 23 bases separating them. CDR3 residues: CASSQPRVGIKFRNTEAFF. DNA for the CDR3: TGCGCCAGCAGCCAACCCCGAGTAGGGATCAAATTTCGGAACACTGAAGCTTTCTTT.

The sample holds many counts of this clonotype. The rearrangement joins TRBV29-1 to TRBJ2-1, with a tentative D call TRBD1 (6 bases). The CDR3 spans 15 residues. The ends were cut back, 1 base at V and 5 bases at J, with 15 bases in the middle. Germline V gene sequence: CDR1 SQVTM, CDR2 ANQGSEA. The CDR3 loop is CSVEAFYRDNNEQFF. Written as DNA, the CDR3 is TGCAGCGTTGAAGCTTTTTACCGGGACAACAATGAGCAGTTCTTC.

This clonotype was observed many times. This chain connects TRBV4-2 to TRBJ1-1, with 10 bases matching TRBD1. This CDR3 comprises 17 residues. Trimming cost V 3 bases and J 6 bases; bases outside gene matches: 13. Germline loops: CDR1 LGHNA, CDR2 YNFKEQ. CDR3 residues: CASSQAGTGAPGAEAFF. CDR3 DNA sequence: TGTGCCAGCAGCCAGGCCGGGACAGGGGCCCCAGGCGCTGAAGCTTTCTTT.

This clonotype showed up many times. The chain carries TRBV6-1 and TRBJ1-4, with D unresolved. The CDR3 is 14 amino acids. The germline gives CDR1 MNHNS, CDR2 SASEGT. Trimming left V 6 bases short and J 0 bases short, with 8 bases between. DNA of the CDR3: TGTGCCAGCAGGACACTTGCAACTAATGAAAAACTGTTTTTT. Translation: CASRTLATNEKLFF.

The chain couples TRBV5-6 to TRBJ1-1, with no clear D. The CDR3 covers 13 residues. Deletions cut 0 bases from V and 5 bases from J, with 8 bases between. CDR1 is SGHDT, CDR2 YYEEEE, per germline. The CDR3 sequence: CASSLGTETEAFF. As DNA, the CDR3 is TGTGCCAGCAGCTTGGGGACTGAAACTGAAGCTTTCTTT. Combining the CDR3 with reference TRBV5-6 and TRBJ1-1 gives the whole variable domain DAGVTQSPTHLIKTRGQQVTLRCSPKSGHDTVSWYQQALGQGPQFIFQYYEEEERQRGNFPDRFSGHQFPNYSSELNVNALLLGDSALYLCASSLGTETEAFFGQGTRLTVV.

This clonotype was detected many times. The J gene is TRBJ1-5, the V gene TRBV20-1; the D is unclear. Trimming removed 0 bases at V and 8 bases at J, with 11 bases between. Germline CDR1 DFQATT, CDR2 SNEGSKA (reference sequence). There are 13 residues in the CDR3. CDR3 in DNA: TGCAGTGCTAGAGACGAACTCTCTAAGCCCCAGCATTTT. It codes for CSARDELSKPQHF.

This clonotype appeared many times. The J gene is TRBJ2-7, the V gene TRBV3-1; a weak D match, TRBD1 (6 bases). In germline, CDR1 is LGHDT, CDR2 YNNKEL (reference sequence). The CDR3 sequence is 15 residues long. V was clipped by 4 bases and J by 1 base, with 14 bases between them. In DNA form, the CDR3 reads TGTGCCAGCAGCCCTTCAGGGGCCCAATCCTACGAGCAGTACTTC. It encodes CASSPSGAQSYEQYF.

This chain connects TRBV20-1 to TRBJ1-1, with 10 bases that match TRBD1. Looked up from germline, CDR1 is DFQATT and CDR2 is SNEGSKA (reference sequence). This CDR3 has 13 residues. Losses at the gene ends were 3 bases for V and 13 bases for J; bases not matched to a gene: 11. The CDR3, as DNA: TGCAGTGCTAGGCCAGGACAGGGGGTCTCCGTTTTCTTT. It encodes CSARPGQGVSVFF.

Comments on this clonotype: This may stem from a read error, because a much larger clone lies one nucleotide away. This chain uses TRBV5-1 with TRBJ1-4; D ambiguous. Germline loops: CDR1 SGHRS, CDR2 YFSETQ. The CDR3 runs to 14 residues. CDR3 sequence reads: CASGTGNANERLFF. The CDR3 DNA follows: TGCGCCAGCGGTACCGGGAACGCAAATGAAAGACTGTTTTTT.

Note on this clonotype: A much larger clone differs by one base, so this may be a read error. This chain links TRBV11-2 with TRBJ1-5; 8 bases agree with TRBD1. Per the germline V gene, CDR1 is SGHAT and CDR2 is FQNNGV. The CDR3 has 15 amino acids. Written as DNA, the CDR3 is TGTGCCAACAGCCCAGACAGGGGAATCAATCAGCCCCAGCATTTT. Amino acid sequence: CANSPDRGINQPQHF.

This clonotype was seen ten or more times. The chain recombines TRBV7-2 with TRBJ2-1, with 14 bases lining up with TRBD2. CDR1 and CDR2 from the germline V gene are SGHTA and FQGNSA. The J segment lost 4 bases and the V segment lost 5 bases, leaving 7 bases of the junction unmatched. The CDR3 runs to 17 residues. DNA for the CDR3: TGTGCCAGCAGCACGAGACTAGCGGGAGGGCTGTACAATGAGCAGTTCTTC. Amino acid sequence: CASSTRLAGGLYNEQFF.